This T cell receptor (beta chain) was recorded in a study of blood T cell repertoires in COVID-19. TCRdb's copy holds only in-frame clones and misses some; the assay was immunoSEQ multiplex PCR. The table lists about 200,000 clones, around 80% of them singletons, with about 3% in the top ten. The germline V gene encodes CDR1 MNHEY and CDR2 SMNVEV (reference sequence). V shed 0 bases, J shed 4 bases, and the junction held 10 bases outside the gene matches. The CDR3 is 19 amino acids. Sequencing was performed on peripheral blood. The chain is built from TRBV27 and TRBJ2-3, with 13 bases that match TRBD2. The origin of this receptor is a woman older than 75 with active or convalescent COVID-19. Here the CDR3 DNA reads TGTGCCAGCAGTTTATCAACTAGCGGGGGGGCGGGTATCGCAGATACGCAGTATTTT. Amino acid sequence: CASSLSTSGGAGIADTQYF.